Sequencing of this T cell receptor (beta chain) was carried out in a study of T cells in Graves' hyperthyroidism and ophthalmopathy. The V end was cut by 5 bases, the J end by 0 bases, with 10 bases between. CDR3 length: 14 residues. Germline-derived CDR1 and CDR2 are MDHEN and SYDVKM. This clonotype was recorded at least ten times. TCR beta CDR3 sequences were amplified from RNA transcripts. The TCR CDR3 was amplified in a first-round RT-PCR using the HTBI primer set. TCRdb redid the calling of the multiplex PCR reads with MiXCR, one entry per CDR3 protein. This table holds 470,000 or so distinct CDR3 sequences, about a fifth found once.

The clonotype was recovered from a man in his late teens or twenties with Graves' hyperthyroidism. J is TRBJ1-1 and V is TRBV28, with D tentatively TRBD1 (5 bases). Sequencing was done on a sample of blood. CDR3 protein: CASSPLTVNTEAFF. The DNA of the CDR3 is TGTGCCAGCAGTCCCTTGACAGTGAACACTGAAGCTTTCTTT. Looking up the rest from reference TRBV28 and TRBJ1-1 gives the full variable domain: DVKVTQSSRYLVKRTGEKVFLECVQDMDHENMFWYRQDPGLGLRLIYFSYDVKMKEKGDIPEGYSVSREKKERFSLILESASTNQTSMYLCASSPLTVNTEAFFGQGTRLTVV.